This is a list of T cell receptor beta chains from one sample in a study of T cell responses to AZD1222 COVID-19 vaccine. Only in-frame clones appear in the TCRdb table, and some are missing; sequencing was by immunoSEQ multiplex PCR. The sample lists around 59,000 clones, roughly 89% occurring once. Sequencing used peripheral blood, obtained 28 days after the second AZD1222 dose. These receptors came from an adult who received the AZD1222 COVID-19 vaccine. Both conserved end residues are part of each CDR3. The order of the fields is CDR3 protein, CDR3 DNA, J gene, V gene, clone size, CDR3 length, D gene. A D gene is named only where the DNA matches it firmly. Clone size, where shown, is once, few, many, or a class for clones that have expanded.

cdr3_aa: CARSGEWTGLNQPQHF; cdr3_nt: TGTGCCAGAAGCGGTGAATGGACAGGGCTCAATCAGCCCCAGCATTTT; j_call: TRBJ1-5; v_call: TRBV5-3; clone_size: -; cdr3_length: 16; d_call: TRBD1
cdr3_aa: CASSLSGFGTDLQYF; cdr3_nt: TGTGCCAGCAGCTTAAGTGGGTTTGGTACAGACTTGCAGTATTTT; j_call: TRBJ2-3; v_call: TRBV11-2; clone_size: -; cdr3_length: 15; d_call: -
cdr3_aa: CASSLENGGTQYF; cdr3_nt: TGTGCCAGCAGCCTCGAAAACGGGGGGACCCAGTACTTC; j_call: TRBJ2-5; v_call: TRBV11-2; clone_size: -; cdr3_length: 13; d_call: -
cdr3_aa: CASSPPVGGPNPYEQYF; cdr3_nt: TGTGCCAGCTCACCACCGGTTGGGGGCCCAAATCCCTACGAGCAGTACTTC; j_call: TRBJ2-7; v_call: TRBV18; clone_size: -; cdr3_length: 17; d_call: -
cdr3_aa: CSASDDTEAFF; cdr3_nt: TGCAGTGCTTCGGACGACACTGAAGCTTTCTTT; j_call: TRBJ1-1; v_call: TRBV20-1; clone_size: -; cdr3_length: 11; d_call: -
cdr3_aa: CASSSNPPGANVLTF; cdr3_nt: TGTGCCAGCAGTTCCAACCCTCCTGGGGCCAACGTCCTGACTTTC; j_call: TRBJ2-6; v_call: TRBV7-3; clone_size: -; cdr3_length: 15; d_call: -
cdr3_aa: CASSHDRLTNEKLFF; cdr3_nt: TGTGCCAGCAGCCACGACAGGTTAACTAATGAAAAACTGTTTTTT; j_call: TRBJ1-4; v_call: TRBV7-8; clone_size: few; cdr3_length: 15; d_call: -
cdr3_aa: CASSAGQGAGRLNTEAFF; cdr3_nt: TGTGCCAGCAGTGCTGGACAGGGGGCGGGACGACTGAACACTGAAGCTTTCTTT; j_call: TRBJ1-1; v_call: TRBV6-1; clone_size: -; cdr3_length: 18; d_call: TRBD1
cdr3_aa: CASSRGGQGGRETQYF; cdr3_nt: TGCGCCAGCAGCCGCGGCGGACAGGGGGGTCGAGAGACCCAGTACTTC; j_call: TRBJ2-5; v_call: TRBV5-1; clone_size: -; cdr3_length: 16; d_call: TRBD1
cdr3_aa: CASSERGGNQPQHF; cdr3_nt: TGTGCCAGCAGTGAGCGAGGGGGGAATCAGCCCCAGCATTTT; j_call: TRBJ1-5; v_call: TRBV6-4; clone_size: -; cdr3_length: 14; d_call: -
cdr3_aa: CASSEGLAEVYEQYF; cdr3_nt: TGTGCCAGCAGCGAGGGACTAGCGGAAGTCTACGAGCAGTACTTC; j_call: TRBJ2-7; v_call: TRBV9; clone_size: -; cdr3_length: 15; d_call: TRBD2
cdr3_aa: CASSQAAYNEQFF; cdr3_nt: TGTGCCAGCAGTCAAGCGGCTTACAATGAGCAGTTCTTC; j_call: TRBJ2-1; v_call: TRBV6-1; clone_size: -; cdr3_length: 13; d_call: -
cdr3_aa: CASSPRTSGAIRIDTQYF; cdr3_nt: TGTGCCAGCAGCCCCCGGACTAGCGGTGCCATACGGATAGATACGCAGTATTTT; j_call: TRBJ2-3; v_call: TRBV7-2; clone_size: -; cdr3_length: 18; d_call: TRBD2
cdr3_aa: CASSLGQTQETQYF; cdr3_nt: TGTGCCAGCAGTTTAGGACAGACCCAAGAGACCCAGTACTTC; j_call: TRBJ2-5; v_call: TRBV28; clone_size: -; cdr3_length: 14; d_call: -
cdr3_aa: CASWGPGGRNTEAFF; cdr3_nt: TGTGCCAGCTGGGGACCAGGCGGTCGGAACACTGAAGCTTTCTTT; j_call: TRBJ1-1; v_call: TRBV6-5; clone_size: -; cdr3_length: 15; d_call: -
cdr3_aa: CASSSRDRGGSGQPQHF; cdr3_nt: TGTGCCAGCAGCTCTCGGGACAGGGGTGGTTCGGGTCAGCCCCAGCATTTT; j_call: TRBJ1-5; v_call: TRBV7-9; clone_size: -; cdr3_length: 17; d_call: TRBD1
cdr3_aa: CATSDFHMGLGSPLHF; cdr3_nt: TGTGCCACCAGTGATTTCCATATGGGGCTGGGGTCACCCCTCCACTTT; j_call: TRBJ1-6; v_call: TRBV24-1; clone_size: -; cdr3_length: 16; d_call: -
cdr3_aa: CASTDRGGNTEAFF; cdr3_nt: TGTGCCAGTACCGATAGGGGCGGGAACACTGAAGCTTTCTTT; j_call: TRBJ1-1; v_call: TRBV19; clone_size: -; cdr3_length: 14; d_call: -
cdr3_aa: CASSPRVTSGYEQYF; cdr3_nt: TGTGCCAGCAGCCCTCGTGTTACTAGCGGGTACGAGCAGTACTTC; j_call: TRBJ2-7; v_call: TRBV9; clone_size: -; cdr3_length: 15; d_call: TRBD2
cdr3_aa: CASSPGQGNYGYTF; cdr3_nt: TGTGCCAGCTCACCGGGACAGGGGAACTATGGCTACACCTTC; j_call: TRBJ1-2; v_call: TRBV18; clone_size: -; cdr3_length: 14; d_call: TRBD1
cdr3_aa: CASSPPGLAGGPTEQFF; cdr3_nt: TGTGCCAGCTCACCACCTGGACTAGCGGGAGGGCCTACAGAGCAGTTCTTC; j_call: TRBJ2-1; v_call: TRBV18; clone_size: -; cdr3_length: 17; d_call: TRBD2
cdr3_aa: CASSLQGLGNQPQHF; cdr3_nt: TGTGCCAGTAGCCTACAGGGTTTGGGCAATCAGCCCCAGCATTTT; j_call: TRBJ1-5; v_call: TRBV19; clone_size: -; cdr3_length: 15; d_call: -
cdr3_aa: CASSSGGSTDTQYF; cdr3_nt: TGTGCCAGCAGCTCAGGGGGGAGCACAGATACGCAGTATTTT; j_call: TRBJ2-3; v_call: TRBV5-8; clone_size: -; cdr3_length: 14; d_call: -
cdr3_aa: CASSLGDPSYNEQFF; cdr3_nt: TGTGCCAGCAGCCTGGGGGACCCCAGCTACAATGAGCAGTTCTTC; j_call: TRBJ2-1; v_call: TRBV5-4; clone_size: -; cdr3_length: 15; d_call: -
cdr3_aa: CASSPRTGSSYEQYF; cdr3_nt: TGTGCCAGCAGCCCCCGGACAGGGAGCTCCTACGAGCAGTACTTC; j_call: TRBJ2-7; v_call: TRBV14; clone_size: -; cdr3_length: 15; d_call: TRBD1
cdr3_aa: CASRGGPGLLYEQYF; cdr3_nt: TGTGCCAGCAGGGGAGGGCCGGGTCTGTTGTACGAGCAGTACTTC; j_call: TRBJ2-7; v_call: TRBV3-1/TRBV3-2; clone_size: -; cdr3_length: 15; d_call: TRBD2
cdr3_aa: CASSLSGGQSPLHF; cdr3_nt: TGCGCCAGCAGCTTGTCCGGGGGCCAGTCACCCCTCCACTTT; j_call: TRBJ1-6; v_call: TRBV5-1; clone_size: -; cdr3_length: 14; d_call: -
cdr3_aa: CASRALTEARYEQYF; cdr3_nt: TGTGCCAGCAGAGCTCTCACAGAAGCAAGATACGAGCAGTACTTC; j_call: TRBJ2-7; v_call: TRBV28; clone_size: -; cdr3_length: 15; d_call: -